This passage covers 14 T cell receptor beta chains from one sample sequenced in a study of blood T cells in healthy people across ages. Through a sample-barcoded 5' primer and a J-beta primer mix, a second PCR was run for roughly 7 to 11 cycles. TCRdb re-analysed the 5' RACE reads in MiXCR, keeping a single row per CDR3 protein. The sample has about 1.4 million distinct CDR3 sequences, approximately 63% seen once. The sequencing sample was made of blood. These TCRs come from a man aged 18 to 29 in good health.

V is TRBV6-2 or TRBV6-3 and J is TRBJ2-4; 7 positions match TRBD1. Germline lookup yields CDR1 MNHEY and CDR2 SVGEGT. CDR3 length: 14 residues. V lost 7 bases to trimming and J lost 6 bases; unmatched junction nucleotides: 9. CDR3 protein: CASMTGTSTNIQYF. In nucleotides, the CDR3 is TGTGCCAGCATGACAGGGACAAGCACAAACATTCAGTACTTC.

The chain is built from TRBV12-3 or TRBV12-4 and TRBJ2-2; D remains unclear. The length of the CDR3 is 12 residues. V dropped 4 bases and J dropped 9 bases, with 9 bases sitting between them. The CDR3 is CASSSMFWELFF. Written as DNA, the CDR3 is TGTGCCAGCAGTTCTATGTTTTGGGAGCTGTTTTTT.

This clonotype turned up a few times. The V and J genes are TRBV12-3 or TRBV12-4 and TRBJ2-7; D is unclear. Trimming shortened V by 6 bases and J by 5 bases, and 8 bases separated the two germline ends. This CDR3 is 11 amino acids long. Here the CDR3 DNA reads TGTGCCAGCAGCCTCCCCCACGAGCAGTACTTC. As protein: CASSLPHEQYF.

The chain is built from TRBV12-3 or TRBV12-4 and TRBJ2-5; the D gene could be TRBD1 or TRBD2 (5 bases each). V was clipped by 2 bases and J by 4 bases, with 14 bases between them. There are 15 residues in the CDR3. The CDR3: CASSLSPGTRETQYF. CDR3 DNA: TGTGCCAGCAGTTTATCGCCAGGGACGCGAGAGACCCAGTACTTC.

V is TRBV7-8 and J is TRBJ2-3; TRBD1 agrees at 7 bases. This CDR3 spans 13 amino acids. Germline V gene lookup returns CDR1 SGHVS and CDR2 FQNEAQ. V dropped 3 bases and J dropped 6; count of bases not matched to a gene: 3. In nucleotides, the CDR3 is TGTGCCAGCAGCTTTCAGGGGGAGGATACGCAGTATTTT. This gives the protein CASSFQGEDTQYF.

This clonotype was detected once. The chain carries TRBV27 and TRBJ1-2, with D perhaps TRBD1 (6 bases). The germline V gene encodes CDR1 MNHEY and CDR2 SMNVEV (reference sequence). This CDR3 has 16 amino acids. V was pared by 2 bases and J by 4 bases, with 17 bases between. The CDR3 bases are TGTGCCAGCAGTTTAAAGGGCAGGGGCCCTTTCTATGGCTACACCTTC. Translating gives CASSLKGRGPFYGYTF.

The chain is built from TRBV28 and TRBJ2-7; 14 nucleotides agree with TRBD2. This CDR3 contains 15 residues. Germline V CDR1 and CDR2: MDHEN, SYDVKM. V trimming: 7 bases; J trimming: 7 bases; junction bases outside the gene matches: 9. The CDR3 reads CASTRGLAGVNEQYF. The CDR3 DNA is TGTGCCAGCACCCGGGGACTAGCGGGAGTCAATGAGCAGTACTTC.

The genes are TRBV29-1 and TRBJ1-2; tentative D call: TRBD1 (6 bases). CDR3 length: 12 residues. Germline V gene sequence: CDR1 SQVTM, CDR2 ANQGSEA. The V and J ends lost 5 bases and 4 bases respectively, with 11 bases between them. In nucleotides, the CDR3 is TGCAGCGTTTCACAGGGCATCTATGGCTACACCTTC. Translating gives CSVSQGIYGYTF.

This clonotype came up a few times. The chain recombines TRBV14 with TRBJ1-6; D unclear. Trimming pared 3 bases from V and 6 bases from J, leaving 6 bases between. The germline gives CDR1 SGHDN, CDR2 FVKESK. CDR3 size: 13 residues. CDR3 sequence (DNA): TGTGCCAGCAGCCAGGGTTTTAATTCACCCCTCCACTTT. Translated: CASSQGFNSPLHF.

DNA for the CDR3: TGTGCCAGCAGGGAACATCAGGGGTTATCAGGAAACACCATATATTTT. Translated: CASREHQGLSGNTIYF. The chain combines TRBV7-2 with TRBJ1-3, with D possibly matching TRBD1 (6 bases). The CDR3 is made up of 16 amino acids. In germline, CDR1 is SGHTA, CDR2 FQGNSA. V gave up 6 bases and J gave up 4 bases, with 19 bases separating them.

CDR3 protein: CASSRGPRSRSYEQYF. Written as DNA, the CDR3 is TGTGCCAGCAGCCGGGGACCGCGTAGTCGCTCCTACGAGCAGTACTTC. The chain combines TRBV7-2 with TRBJ2-7; D is tentatively TRBD1 or TRBD2 (5 bases each). The CDR3 runs to 16 residues. Germline V gene lookup returns CDR1 SGHTA and CDR2 FQGNSA. Trimming stripped 5 bases from V and 0 bases from J, with 17 bases between. The full variable domain, completed using reference TRBV7-2 and TRBJ2-7, is GAGVSQSPSNKVTEKGKDVELRCDPISGHTALYWYRQSLGQGLEFLIYFQGNSAPDKSGLPSDRFSAERTGGSVSTLTIQRTQQEDSAVYLCASSRGPRSRSYEQYFGPGTRLTVT.

V usage is TRBV7-4 and J usage is TRBJ1-2; no clear D. This CDR3 spans 15 amino acids. Germline V CDR1 and CDR2: SGHVT, SQSDAQ. V was trimmed by 6 bases and J by 4 bases, leaving 18 bases between them. The CDR3 bases are TGTGCCAGCAGATCAACCCTGGCGGCATCCTATGGCTACACCTTC. Amino acid sequence: CASRSTLAASYGYTF.

The V call is TRBV24-1, the J call TRBJ1-4, with 8 bases matching TRBD1. This CDR3 contains 19 residues. With 0 bases clipped from V and 1 base from J, the junction kept 9 bases outside the gene matches. Looked up from germline, CDR1 is KGHDR and CDR2 is SFDVKD. CDR3 protein: CATSDLPGGNKGTNEKLFF. DNA for the CDR3: TGTGCCACCAGTGATTTGCCAGGGGGCAATAAGGGAACTAATGAAAAACTGTTTTTT.

Concerning this clonotype: The junction departs from the called germline gene at one end, perhaps through a read error. The chain recombines TRBV7-9 with TRBJ2-1; TRBD2 might be the D (5 bases). The germline V gene encodes CDR1 SEHNR and CDR2 FQNEAQ (reference sequence). The CDR3 has 11 amino acids. CDR3 protein: CAGSLGLEQFF. In DNA form, the CDR3 reads TGTGCCGGCAGCTTAGGACTGGAGCAGTTCTTC. Variable domain in full (rest from reference TRBV7-9 and TRBJ2-1): DTGVSQNPRHKITKRGQNVTFRCDPISEHNRLYWYRQTLGQGPEFLTYFQNEAQLEKSRLLSDRFSAERPKGSFSTLEIQRTEQGDSAMYLCAGSLGLEQFFGPGTRLTVL.